This T cell receptor (beta chain) was obtained from a study of T cell changes during pregnancy in multiple sclerosis. Clones were sequenced by immunoSEQ multiplex PCR, and TCRdb holds only the in-frame ones, with some missing. The data contain 30,000 to 35,000 clones, around nine tenths of them singletons. CDR3 length: 14 residues. V trimming: 6 bases; J trimming: 0 bases; junction bases outside the gene matches: 3. CDR1 is SNHLY and CDR2 is FYNNEI in the germline V gene. The TCR sequence derives from a female donor with multiple sclerosis, enrolled in a pregnancy study. The rearrangement uses TRBV2 and TRBJ2-3; TRBD2 agrees at 7 bases. The source was CD8+ T cells from peripheral blood mononuclear cells, collected in the third trimester of pregnancy. The CDR3 DNA reads TGTGCCAGCAGCGGACTAGGGAGCACAGATACGCAGTATTTT. Encoded protein: CASSGLGSTDTQYF.